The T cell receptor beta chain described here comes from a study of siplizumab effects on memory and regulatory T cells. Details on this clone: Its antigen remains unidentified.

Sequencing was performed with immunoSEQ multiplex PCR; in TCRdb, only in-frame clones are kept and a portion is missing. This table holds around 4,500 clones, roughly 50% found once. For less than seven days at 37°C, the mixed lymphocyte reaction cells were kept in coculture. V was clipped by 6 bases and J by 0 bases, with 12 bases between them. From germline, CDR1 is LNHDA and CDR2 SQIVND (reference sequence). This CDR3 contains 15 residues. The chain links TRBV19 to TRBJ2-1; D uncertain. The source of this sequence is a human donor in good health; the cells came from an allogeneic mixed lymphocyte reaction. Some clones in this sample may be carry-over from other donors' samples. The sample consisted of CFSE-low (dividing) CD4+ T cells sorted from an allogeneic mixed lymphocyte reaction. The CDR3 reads CASRLDRSSYNEQFF. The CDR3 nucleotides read TGTGCCAGTAGGTTAGATCGTAGCTCCTACAATGAGCAGTTCTTC. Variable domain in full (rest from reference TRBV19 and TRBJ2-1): DGGITQSPKYLFRKEGQNVTLSCEQNLNHDAMYWYRQDPGQGLRLIYYSQIVNDFQKGDIAEGYSVSREKKESFPLTVTSAQKNPTAFYLCASRLDRSSYNEQFFGPGTRLTVL.